Listed below are T cell receptor beta chains from one sample, sequenced in a study of T cell changes during pregnancy in multiple sclerosis. Profiling relied on immunoSEQ multiplex PCR, and the TCRdb table lists in-frame clones only, not all of them. In the table there are tens of thousands of clones, around 93% of which are singletons. The source was peripheral blood, collected in the third trimester of pregnancy. The source of these receptors is a female donor in good health, enrolled as a control in a pregnancy study. CDR3s include the opening cysteine and the closing phenylalanine or tryptophan. The D gene is left open where the match is weak. Rows may omit the clone size; those that give it use once, few, many or a size class.

v_gene,j_gene,d_gene,abundance,CDR3aa,CDR3nt
TRBV15,TRBJ2-1,-,once,CATSRDQASRGEQFF,TGTGCCACCAGCAGAGATCAGGCTTCTCGAGGGGAGCAGTTCTTC
TRBV2,TRBJ2-7,TRBD1,-,CASSRVVDRAAREQYF,TGTGCCAGCAGTAGAGTCGTGGACAGGGCGGCACGCGAGCAGTACTTC
TRBV6-5,TRBJ2-7,TRBD1,-,CASSRDRGYEQYF,TGTGCCAGCAGTCGGGACAGGGGGTACGAGCAGTACTTC
TRBV7-8,TRBJ1-1,-,-,CASIPRAGKNTEAFF,TGTGCCAGCATCCCCAGGGCTGGAAAGAACACTGAAGCTTTCTTT
TRBV10-1,TRBJ2-1,TRBD1,-,CATEDRDHEQFF,TGCGCCACCGAGGACAGGGATCATGAGCAGTTCTTC
TRBV6-5,TRBJ1-1,-,-,CASSRGGNTEAFF,TGTGCCAGCAGCCGAGGGGGGAACACTGAAGCTTTCTTT
TRBV25-1,TRBJ2-7,-,-,CASRGQPQSYEQYF,TGTGCCAGCCGCGGACAGCCCCAATCCTACGAGCAGTACTTC
TRBV5-4,TRBJ2-3,TRBD2,-,CASSLLAGGPADTQYF,TGTGCCAGCAGCTTACTAGCGGGAGGGCCGGCAGATACGCAGTATTTT
TRBV7-6,TRBJ2-2,-,-,CASSLDFDPDSGNTGELFF,TGTGCCAGCAGCTTAGATTTCGACCCGGACAGCGGGAACACCGGGGAGCTGTTTTTT
TRBV11-1,TRBJ2-7,TRBD2,-,CASSATSGYEQYF,TGTGCCAGCAGCGCTACTAGCGGTTACGAGCAGTACTTC
TRBV27,TRBJ2-7,TRBD2,-,CASSLSGSGRSEQYF,TGTGCCAGCAGTTTATCGGGCTCCGGGAGGAGTGAGCAGTACTTC
TRBV11-2,TRBJ2-7,TRBD1,-,CASSSQGNEQYF,TGTGCCAGCAGCTCACAGGGGAACGAGCAGTACTTC
TRBV7-9,TRBJ1-1,-,-,CASSSGTPGAEAFF,TGTGCCAGCAGCTCCGGGACCCCAGGGGCTGAAGCTTTCTTT
TRBV2,TRBJ1-1,TRBD1,-,CASRGIQGLAEAFF,TGTGCCAGCAGGGGCATACAGGGGTTAGCTGAAGCTTTCTTT
TRBV7-8,TRBJ2-2,-,once,CASSLPDTGELFF,TGTGCCAGCAGCTTACCGGACACCGGGGAGCTGTTTTTT
TRBV18,TRBJ1-3,-,-,CASSPEGFGNTIYF,TGTGCCAGCTCACCAGAGGGCTTTGGAAACACCATATATTTT
TRBV5-1,TRBJ2-7,TRBD1,-,CASSVGTGPNYEQYF,TGCGCCAGCAGCGTAGGGACAGGCCCCAACTACGAGCAGTACTTC
TRBV27,TRBJ2-7,-,-,CASSRTATYEQYF,TGTGCCAGCAGCCGGACAGCCACCTACGAGCAGTACTTC
TRBV6-5,TRBJ2-7,TRBD2,-,CASSTGLAGADEQYF,TGTGCCAGCAGCACCGGACTAGCGGGAGCCGACGAGCAGTACTTC
TRBV29-1,TRBJ2-6,-,-,CSVRVSGANVLTF,TGCAGCGTTAGAGTCTCTGGGGCCAACGTCCTGACTTTC
TRBV5-1,TRBJ2-7,TRBD1,-,CASSFGQGSYEQYF,TGCGCCAGCAGCTTCGGACAGGGGTCCTACGAGCAGTACTTC
TRBV19,TRBJ2-2,-,once,CASPSDTGELFF,TGTGCCAGCCCCTCCGACACCGGGGAGCTGTTTTTT
TRBV6-5,TRBJ2-1,TRBD2,-,CASRTSGISYNEQFF,TGTGCCAGCAGGACTAGCGGGATCTCCTACAATGAGCAGTTCTTC
TRBV7-9,TRBJ2-1,-,-,CASSSRDSNNEQFF,TGTGCCAGCAGCTCCCGGGACTCCAACAATGAGCAGTTCTTC